This T cell receptor (beta chain) was profiled in a study of T cells of healthy individuals. This CDR3 contains 14 residues. The germline V gene encodes CDR1 SGHTA and CDR2 FQGNSA. V lost 5 bases to trimming and J lost 11 bases; unmatched junction nucleotides: 10. This clonotype was seen repeatedly, ten times or more. TCRdb analysed the 5' RACE reads with MiXCR anew, one entry per CDR3 protein. The table includes approximately 100,000 distinct CDR3 sequences, 17% detected once. V usage is TRBV7-2 and J usage is TRBJ1-1; 11 nucleotides agree with TRBD1. The source is a human donor in good health. CDR3 amino acids: CASSTRTGGAGAFF. The CDR3, as DNA: TGTGCCAGCAGCACCCGGACAGGGGGCGCCGGGGCTTTCTTT.